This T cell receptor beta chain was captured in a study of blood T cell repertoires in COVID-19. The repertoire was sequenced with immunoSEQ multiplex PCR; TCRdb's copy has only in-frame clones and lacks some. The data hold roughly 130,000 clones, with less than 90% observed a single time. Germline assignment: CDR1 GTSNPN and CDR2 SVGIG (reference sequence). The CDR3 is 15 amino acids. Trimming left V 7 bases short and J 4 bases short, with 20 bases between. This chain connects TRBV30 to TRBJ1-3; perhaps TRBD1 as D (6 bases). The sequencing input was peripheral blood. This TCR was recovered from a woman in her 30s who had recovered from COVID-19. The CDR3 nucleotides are TGTGCCTCGAACCCGGGCGGGGGCTCCGGAAACACCATATATTTT. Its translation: CASNPGGGSGNTIYF.